This T cell receptor beta chain stems from a study of post-analysis software for immune sequencing data. A remark on this clonotype: Its specificity is unknown. One end of the junction is discordant with germline, which a read error may explain.

cDNA libraries of TCR beta carried unique molecular identifiers. TCRdb called the PCR reads again in MiXCR, with one record for every CDR3 protein. This sample carries approximately 350,000 distinct CDR3 sequences, about a third of them seen once, and the ten largest clones take under 15%. The CDR3 consists of 13 residues. The V gene's germline CDR1 is SGHVS and CDR2 FNYEAQ. General observations from the study: Patients with multiple sclerosis recorded significantly lower normalized Chao1 diversity than controls, the study found. With TRBV5-6, TRBV5-1 and TRBV20-1 included, about five TRBV segments were more frequent in patients than in controls.

Sequencing used blood. This sequence originates from a girl aged 5-17 years with multiple sclerosis. This sequence joins TRBV7-6 and TRBJ1-5, with D possibly TRBD1 on 5 matching bases. The CDR3 region is CAGSRAGNQPQHF. In nucleotides, the CDR3 is TGTGCCGGCAGCCGGGCAGGGAATCAGCCCCAGCATTTT.